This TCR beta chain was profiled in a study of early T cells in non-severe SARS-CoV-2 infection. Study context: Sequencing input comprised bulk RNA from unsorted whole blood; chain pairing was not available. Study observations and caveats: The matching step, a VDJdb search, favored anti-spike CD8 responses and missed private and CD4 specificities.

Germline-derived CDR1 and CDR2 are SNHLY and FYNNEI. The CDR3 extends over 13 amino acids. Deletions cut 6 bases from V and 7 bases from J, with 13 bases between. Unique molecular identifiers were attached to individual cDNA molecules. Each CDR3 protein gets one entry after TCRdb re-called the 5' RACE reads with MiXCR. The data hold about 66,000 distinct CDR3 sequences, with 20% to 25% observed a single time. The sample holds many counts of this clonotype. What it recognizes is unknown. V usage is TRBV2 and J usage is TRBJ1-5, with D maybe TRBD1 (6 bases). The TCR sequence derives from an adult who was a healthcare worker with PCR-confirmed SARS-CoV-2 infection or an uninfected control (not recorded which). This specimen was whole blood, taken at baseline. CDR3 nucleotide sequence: TGTGCCAGCAGGGCTACAGGGCCCCAGCCCCAGCATTTT. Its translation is CASRATGPQPQHF. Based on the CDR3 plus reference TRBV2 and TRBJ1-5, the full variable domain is EPEVTQTPSHQVTQMGQEVILRCVPISNHLYFYWYRQILGQKVEFLVSFYNNEISEKSEIFDDQFSVERPDGSNFTLKIRSTKLEDSAMYFCASRATGPQPQHFGDGTRLSIL.